Presented here are 7 T cell receptor beta chains from one specimen sequenced in a study of a mutant IDH1 vaccine in newly diagnosed glioma. TCRdb's table, derived via immunoSEQ multiplex PCR, lists solely in-frame clones and lacks some. The table lists around 24,000 clones, approximately 91% of them singletons. Time point reported: baseline, week 1 (first vaccination visit). The sample's treatment: pre-vaccination baseline after standard-of-care therapy. Specimen: PBMCs, collected from a glioma patient treated with radiotherapy, temozolomide or both. The receptors were sampled from a man aged 25-45 years with glioma.

This clone has just one count. This rearrangement joins TRBV7-2 to TRBJ1-2, with D possibly matching TRBD1 (6 bases). The length of the CDR3 is 15 residues. With 0 bases removed from V and 5 bases from J, the gap between germline ends came to 13 bases. In germline, CDR1 is SGHTA, CDR2 FQGNSA. The CDR3 region has the DNA TGTGCCAGCAGCTTAGCAGGGGGAAAGGGTTATGGCTACACCTTC. Translating gives CASSLAGGKGYGYTF.

The chain recombines TRBV4-1 with TRBJ2-3; 7 bases align to TRBD2. This CDR3 contains 16 residues. Germline V gene sequence: CDR1 MGHRA, CDR2 YSYEKL. The ends lost 4 bases at V and 1 base at J; junction bases unmatched: 8. In nucleotides, the CDR3 is TGCGCCAGCAGCCTTTTTGGTGGGGGGGGCACAGATACGCAGTATTTT. Translating gives CASSLFGGGGTDTQYF.

This clone rates as large. The chain combines TRBV29-1 with TRBJ2-1; the match to TRBD1 covers 7 bases. This CDR3 spans 16 amino acids. With V trimmed by 3 bases and J by 1 base, 9 bases remained unmatched. Germline CDR1 and CDR2: SQVTM and ANQGSEA. The CDR3 spells CSVEPEGTVSYNEQFF. In DNA, the CDR3 is TGCAGCGTTGAGCCCGAGGGGACAGTGTCCTACAATGAGCAGTTCTTC.

This chain joins TRBV5-1 and TRBJ2-1; D might be TRBD1 (6 bases). Trimming shortened V by 1 base and J by 4 bases, and 12 bases separated the two germline ends. CDR1 is SGHRS and CDR2 is YFSETQ in the germline V gene. CDR3 length equals 15 residues. Here the CDR3 reads CASSLTGYRYNEQFF. The CDR3 DNA follows: TGCGCCAGCAGCTTGACAGGGTATAGGTACAATGAGCAGTTCTTC.

The chain uses TRBV9 and TRBJ2-5, with a weak D call TRBD2 (6 bases). CDR1 is SGDLS, CDR2 YYNGEE, per germline. CDR3 length: 15 residues. Trimming removed 0 bases from V and 1 base from J, with 10 bases in between. CDR3 loop: CASSVVGSPQETQYF. The CDR3 DNA is TGTGCCAGCAGCGTAGTCGGGAGCCCCCAAGAGACCCAGTACTTC.

This sequence joins TRBV6-5 and TRBJ1-2, with D possibly matching TRBD1 (5 bases). The germline gives CDR1 MNHEY, CDR2 SVGAGI. The CDR3 runs 15 residues. The V end was cut by 6 bases, the J end by 4 bases, with 18 bases between. CDR3 in amino acids: CASRLTVWSGYGYTF. As DNA, the CDR3 is TGTGCCAGCAGACTGACAGTGTGGAGTGGCTATGGCTACACCTTC.

The chain joins TRBV10-3 to TRBJ1-5, with D maybe TRBD1 (6 bases). Germline V gene sequence: CDR1 ENHRY, CDR2 SYGVKD. This CDR3 has 17 amino acids. Trimming shortened V by 0 bases and J by 3 bases, and 15 bases separated the two germline ends. CDR3 bases: TGTGCCATCAGTGAGTCTAAGGTAGGGGGGGTCAATCAGCCCCAGCATTTT. Amino acid sequence: CAISESKVGGVNQPQHF.